Following are 32 T cell receptor beta chains from one sample sequenced in a study of cytomegalovirus exposure and HLA in healthy donors. The PCR ran on 60 Vbeta and 13 Jbeta primers. Produced via immunoSEQ multiplex PCR; TCRdb's table is partial and in-frame only. The sample consists of 200,000 to 250,000 clones, approximately 84% of them appearing once. The sample comprised PBMCs. These receptors were taken from a woman aged 40 to 50 in good health and CMV-seronegative.

This chain links TRBV18 with TRBJ1-1, with 7 bases identical to TRBD1. There are 14 residues in the CDR3. CDR1 is KGHSH, CDR2 LQKENI, per germline. V lost 1 base, J lost 5 bases, and 4 bases stayed unmatched. CDR3 in amino acids: CASSPQGAGTEAFF. CDR3 bases: TGTGCCAGCTCACCACAGGGGGCGGGAACTGAAGCTTTCTTT.

The chain has TRBV2 and TRBJ2-2; 10 nucleotides agree with TRBD2. Germline V gene sequence: CDR1 SNHLY, CDR2 FYNNEI. This CDR3 is 19 amino acids long. Trimming at V came to 2 bases and at J to 5 bases, leaving 14 bases not matched to a gene. The CDR3 DNA sequence: TGTGCCAGCAGTGAACTGGGGCCCTTTAGCGGGAGGAGGACCGGGGAGCTGTTTTTT. This gives the protein CASSELGPFSGRRTGELFF.

The CDR3 nucleotides are TGTGCCAGCACGGCAGGGGGCATAAATAGCAATCAGCCCCAGCATTTT. Translation gives CASTAGGINSNQPQHF. The genes are TRBV28 and TRBJ1-5, with TRBD1 identical over 8 bases. Germline V gene lookup returns CDR1 MDHEN and CDR2 SYDVKM. The CDR3 runs to 16 residues. Germline trimming cut 7 bases from V and 0 bases from J; bases unmatched to any gene: 8.

This clone was detected only once. This chain joins TRBV15 and TRBJ2-5; 12 bases map to TRBD1. Losses at the gene ends were 1 base for V and 5 bases for J; bases not matched to a gene: 8. The CDR3 runs 17 residues. CDR1 is LNHNV, CDR2 YYDKDF, per germline (reference sequence). In DNA form, the CDR3 reads TGTGCCACCAGCAGAGGTCGGGACAGGGGGCGTATGGAGACCCAGTACTTC. Its protein is CATSRGRDRGRMETQYF.

The chain joins TRBV27 to TRBJ2-7; tentative D call: TRBD2 (5 bases). Germline CDR1 is MNHEY and CDR2 is SMNVEV (reference sequence). Trimming pared 2 bases from V and 6 bases from J, leaving 20 bases between. The CDR3 consists of 16 residues. CDR3: CASSLVRGHQRFEQYF. CDR3 in DNA: TGTGCCAGCAGTTTAGTCCGCGGGCATCAGCGGTTCGAGCAGTACTTC.

The chain recombines TRBV5-1 with TRBJ2-5; D is ambiguous. The CDR3 contains 15 residues. CDR1 is SGHRS, CDR2 YFSETQ, per germline. The V and J ends lost 0 bases and 1 base respectively, with 10 bases between them. The CDR3 sequence is CASSLVHQAQETQYF. CDR3 DNA: TGCGCCAGCAGCTTGGTTCATCAAGCCCAAGAGACCCAGTACTTC. The full variable domain, its missing parts supplied by reference TRBV5-1 and TRBJ2-5, is KAGVTQTPRYLIKTRGQQVTLSCSPISGHRSVSWYQQTPGQGLQFLFEYFSETQRNKGNFPGRFSGRQFSNSRSEMNVSTLELGDSALYLCASSLVHQAQETQYFGPGTRLLVL.

Concerning this clone itself: One junction end does not reproduce the germline sequence, and a read error may be involved. The chain employs TRBV7-7 and TRBJ2-1; the D gene is possibly TRBD2 (6 bases). This CDR3 contains 14 residues. Germline V gene data show CDR1 as SSHAT and CDR2 as FNYEAQ (reference sequence). The CDR3: CASSLRGGVDEQFF. The CDR3 DNA reads as TGTGCTAGCAGCTTAAGGGGCGGGGTCGATGAGCAGTTCTTC. Full variable domain (remainder filled in from reference TRBV7-7 and TRBJ2-1): GAGVSQSPRYKVTKRGQDVTLRCDPISSHATLYWYQQALGQGPEFLTYFNYEAQPDKSGLPSDRFSAERPEGSISTLTIQRTEQRDSAMYRCASSLRGGVDEQFFGPGTRLTVL.

V and J are TRBV7-2 and TRBJ2-7; tentatively, D is TRBD1 (5 bases). Trimming took 3 bases from V and 3 from J, leaving 9 bases between them. CDR3 length: 13 residues. Germline values: CDR1 SGHTA, CDR2 FQGNSA. The CDR3 reads CASSFQGFYEQYF. The CDR3 DNA reads TGTGCCAGCAGCTTTCAGGGATTCTACGAGCAGTACTTC.

A note on this clone: Other nucleotide sequences from this sample produce the same CDR3. This chain joins TRBV19 and TRBJ2-7, with 10 bases lining up with TRBD1. In germline, CDR1 is LNHDA, CDR2 SQIVND (reference sequence). The CDR3 length is 14 residues. Trimming cost V 3 bases and J 2 bases; bases outside gene matches: 1. CDR3 DNA sequence: TGTGCCAGTAGTATGGGACAGGGGCCCTACGAGCAGTACTTC. It encodes CASSMGQGPYEQYF.

The chain couples TRBV6-1 to TRBJ1-3; TRBD1 matches at 8 bases. The CDR3 is made up of 15 amino acids. The germline gives CDR1 MNHNS, CDR2 SASEGT. V trimming: 6 bases; J trimming: 3 bases; junction bases outside the gene matches: 7. The CDR3 DNA follows: TGTGCCAGCAGGGCCGGGACAGGTATTGGAAACACCATATATTTT. The encoded protein is CASRAGTGIGNTIYF.

This clone was seen only a few times. Other DNA sequences in this sample translate to the same CDR3. The rearrangement uses TRBV9 and TRBJ2-5; a weak D match, TRBD2 (6 bases). Trimming removed 3 bases at V and 3 bases at J, with 15 bases between. The CDR3 spans 15 residues. Germline lookup yields CDR1 SGDLS and CDR2 YYNGEE. This CDR3 is CASSALGGIEETQYF. CDR3 sequence (DNA): TGTGCCAGCAGCGCCCTTGGGGGGATAGAAGAGACCCAGTACTTC.

The chain recombines TRBV29-1 with TRBJ2-1; 11 nucleotides agree with TRBD2. Germline CDR1 is SQVTM and CDR2 is ANQGSEA. Trimming took 6 bases from V and 4 from J; bases not matched to a gene: 11. The length of the CDR3 is 16 residues. The CDR3 reads CSVIGSSGGNYNEQFF. The CDR3, as DNA: TGCAGCGTCATCGGGTCTAGCGGGGGGAATTACAATGAGCAGTTCTTC.

This clone came up once. This chain joins TRBV4-2 and TRBJ2-3, with TRBD2 identical over 9 bases. V shed 0 bases and J 1 base; nucleotides not matched to a gene: 2. The germline CDR1 and CDR2 sequences are LGHNA and YNFKEQ. This CDR3 is 16 amino acids long. The DNA of the CDR3 is TGTGCCAGCAGCCAAGACGCTAGCGGGGGCACAGATACGCAGTATTTT. Amino acid sequence: CASSQDASGGTDTQYF.

This chain joins TRBV5-1 and TRBJ2-5; D is undetermined. The J call may be wrong; the DNA end is better matched by TRBJ2-7. CDR1 SGHRS and CDR2 YFSETQ come from the germline V gene. The CDR3 spans 12 residues. As DNA, the CDR3 is TGCGCCAGCAGCTCGAACTTCTTCGAGCAGTACTTC. It specifies CASSSNFFEQYF.

The chain links TRBV7-6 to TRBJ2-1, with TRBD2 matching over 8 bases. From germline, CDR1 is SGHVS and CDR2 FNYEAQ. This CDR3 is 15 amino acids long. With V trimmed by 1 base and J by 7 bases, 6 bases remained unmatched. CDR3 in amino acids: CASSLGRGAQNEQFF. The CDR3 coding sequence is TGTGCCAGCAGCTTAGGGCGGGGGGCCCAGAATGAGCAGTTCTTC.

The genes are TRBV5-1 and TRBJ2-5; D is undetermined. The CDR3 totals 12 residues. V lost 4 bases to trimming and J lost 8 bases, with 12 bases between them. Germline-derived CDR1 and CDR2 are SGHRS and YFSETQ. The CDR3 region is CASSPNRGTQYF. CDR3 coding DNA: TGCGCCAGCAGCCCGAACCGTGGCACCCAGTACTTC.

This rearrangement joins TRBV27 to TRBJ2-3, with a possible D match to TRBD2 (6 bases). This CDR3 contains 16 residues. Per germline, CDR1 MNHEY and CDR2 SMNVEV (reference sequence). The germline V and J ends were trimmed by 4 bases and 2 bases, with 16 bases remaining between them. The CDR3 loop is CASSWTGTYYTDTQYF. As DNA, the CDR3 is TGTGCCAGCAGTTGGACCGGGACTTACTACACAGATACGCAGTATTTT.

V is TRBV27 and J is TRBJ2-5, with a possible D match to TRBD1 (5 bases). Germline lookup yields CDR1 MNHEY and CDR2 SMNVEV (reference sequence). V was pared by 2 bases and J by 4 bases, with 5 bases between. The CDR3 sequence is 12 residues long. The CDR3 DNA follows: TGTGCCAGCAGTTTAACAGGAGAGACCCAGTACTTC. Protein product: CASSLTGETQYF.

This sequence joins TRBV27 and TRBJ1-5; 7 bases match TRBD1. V lost 5 bases, J lost 5 bases, and 9 bases stayed unmatched. Germline V gene data show CDR1 as MNHEY and CDR2 as SMNVEV (reference sequence). This CDR3 has 15 amino acids. The CDR3 reads CASSPDPTGHQPQHF. The CDR3 DNA reads as TGTGCCAGCAGTCCAGACCCGACAGGGCATCAGCCCCAGCATTTT.

This clone has only a few counts. The chain recombines TRBV6-5 with TRBJ2-7; 8 bases agree with TRBD1. The CDR3 contains 14 residues. After removal of 6 bases from V and 3 bases from J, the junction contained 7 bases not matched to a gene. Germline V lookup: CDR1 MNHEY, CDR2 SVGAGI. The CDR3 loop reads CASSRGQVLYEQYF. CDR3 coding DNA: TGTGCCAGCAGCCGGGGACAGGTGCTCTACGAGCAGTACTTC.

The V gene is TRBV7-9, the J gene TRBJ2-2; D is unclear. Germline loops: CDR1 SEHNR, CDR2 FQNEAQ (reference sequence). Trimming left V 1 base short and J 3 bases short, with 6 bases between. This CDR3 comprises 14 residues. CDR3 protein: CASSLEQHTGELFF. The CDR3 nucleotides are TGTGCCAGCAGCTTAGAACAGCACACCGGGGAGCTGTTTTTT.

The genes are TRBV11-3 and TRBJ2-2, with 7 nucleotides matching TRBD1. Germline CDR1 reads SGHNT; CDR2 reads YENEEA. J was trimmed by 6 bases and V by 5 bases; bases with no gene match: 9. This CDR3 is built from 15 residues. The CDR3 DNA sequence: TGTGCCAGCAGCCTAGCCCAGGGGGAAGCCGGGGAGCTGTTTTTT. Its protein product is CASSLAQGEAGELFF.

The rearrangement uses TRBV19 and TRBJ1-2, with D maybe TRBD1 (5 bases). The CDR3 consists of 15 residues. V gave up 0 bases and J gave up 4 bases, with 12 bases separating them. CDR1 and CDR2 (germline): LNHDA, SQIVND (reference sequence). In DNA, the CDR3 is TGTGCCAGTAGTATAGACAGGGAAGGAAGCTATGGCTACACCTTC. As protein: CASSIDREGSYGYTF. The whole variable domain, filled in from reference TRBV19 and TRBJ1-2, reads DGGITQSPKYLFRKEGQNVTLSCEQNLNHDAMYWYRQDPGQGLRLIYYSQIVNDFQKGDIAEGYSVSREKKESFPLTVTSAQKNPTAFYLCASSIDREGSYGYTFGSGTRLTVV.

The CDR3 spells CASSVSGVQETQYF. CDR3 DNA: TGTGCCAGCAGCGTATCGGGGGTTCAAGAGACCCAGTACTTC. The rearrangement uses TRBV9 and TRBJ2-5; maybe TRBD2 (6 bases). Trimming took off 1 base at V and 2 bases at J, with 9 bases between the two ends. Germline lookup yields CDR1 SGDLS and CDR2 YYNGEE. CDR3 length: 14 amino acids.

This chain uses TRBV30 with TRBJ1-6; D remains ambiguous. Trimming took 0 bases from V and 2 from J, leaving 8 bases between them. The CDR3 has 15 amino acids. In germline, CDR1 is GTSNPN, CDR2 SVGIG (reference sequence). CDR3 sequence reads: CAWSVGGPYNSPLHF. The CDR3 DNA follows: TGTGCCTGGAGTGTTGGAGGTCCCTATAATTCACCCCTCCACTTT. Full variable domain (rest looked up from reference TRBV30 and TRBJ1-6): SQTIHQWPATLVQPVGSPLSLECTVEGTSNPNLYWYRQAAGRGLQLLFYSVGIGQISSEVPQNLSASRPQDRQFILSSKKLLLSDSGFYLCAWSVGGPYNSPLHFGNGTRLTVT.

This clone was seen a few times. The J gene is TRBJ1-1, the V gene TRBV29-1; D perhaps matches TRBD1 (5 bases). The germline V gene has CDR1 SQVTM and CDR2 ANQGSEA. Trimming took off 6 bases at V and 5 bases at J, with 13 bases between the two ends. The CDR3 is made up of 12 amino acids. The CDR3 protein is CSVLIQVTEAFF. Here the CDR3 DNA reads TGCAGCGTATTGATACAGGTAACTGAAGCTTTCTTT. The full variable domain, in which reference TRBV29-1 and TRBJ1-1 provide the parts outside the CDR3, is SAVISQKPSRDICQRGTSLTIQCQVDSQVTMMFWYRQQPGQSLTLIATANQGSEATYESGFVIDKFPISRPNLTFSTLTVSNMSPEDSSIYLCSVLIQVTEAFFGQGTRLTVV.

The chain carries TRBV5-4 and TRBJ2-2; TRBD2 matches at 8 bases. V shed 4 bases and J 3 bases; nucleotides not matched to a gene: 11. Germline V CDR1 and CDR2: SGHNT, YYREEE (reference sequence). CDR3 size: 17 residues. The CDR3 DNA is TGTGCCAGCAGCCCCCCGGGAGGGCCCCACGACACCGGGGAGCTGTTTTTT. Its translation is CASSPPGGPHDTGELFF. Supplemented by reference TRBV5-4 and TRBJ2-2, the full variable domain reads ETGVTQSPTHLIKTRGQQVTLRCSSQSGHNTVSWYQQALGQGPQFIFQYYREEENGRGNFPPRFSGLQFPNYSSELNVNALELDDSALYLCASSPPGGPHDTGELFFGEGSRLTVL.

The rearrangement links TRBV18 to TRBJ1-2; 7 bases map to TRBD1. Trimming removed 3 bases from V and 1 base from J; junction bases left unmatched: 5. CDR3 length: 15 amino acids. Germline lookup yields CDR1 KGHSH and CDR2 LQKENI. The CDR3 DNA is TGTGCCAGCTCACCCCTCGGGACAGATAACTATGGCTACACCTTC. Translating it yields CASSPLGTDNYGYTF.

The chain has TRBV2 and TRBJ2-5; the match to TRBD1 covers 7 bases. Germline CDR1 reads SNHLY; CDR2 reads FYNNEI. This CDR3 is 14 amino acids long. Trimming removed 7 bases from V and 11 bases from J; junction bases left unmatched: 16. CDR3 sequence reads: CASTPTGTYLEQYF. The CDR3 DNA is TGTGCCAGCACCCCGACAGGGACCTACTTGGAGCAGTACTTC. Looking up the rest from reference TRBV2 and TRBJ2-5 gives the full variable domain: EPEVTQTPSHQVTQMGQEVILRCVPISNHLYFYWYRQILGQKVEFLVSFYNNEISEKSEIFDDQFSVERPDGSNFTLKIRSTKLEDSAMYFCASTPTGTYLEQYFGPGTRLLVL.

This rearrangement joins TRBV7-9 to TRBJ2-1; 7 nucleotides align to TRBD1. The junction had 6 bases not matched to a gene; V was cut back by 5 bases and J by 5 bases. The germline V gene encodes CDR1 SEHNR and CDR2 FQNEAQ (reference sequence). The CDR3 has 14 amino acids. In nucleotides, the CDR3 is TGTGCCAGCAGCACGGGACAGCCAAACAATGAGCAGTTCTTC. It codes for CASSTGQPNNEQFF.

This chain links TRBV7-9 with TRBJ1-1; 8 positions match TRBD1. Germline V gene lookup returns CDR1 SEHNR and CDR2 FQNEAQ (reference sequence). The length of the CDR3 is 16 residues. The V and J ends lost 5 bases and 2 bases, in that order; junction bases with no gene match: 10. CDR3 DNA sequence: TGTGCCAGCAGCCCCTTGACAGGGGATAGAAACACTGAAGCTTTCTTT. This translates into CASSPLTGDRNTEAFF.

This rearrangement joins TRBV7-9 to TRBJ1-5, with TRBD1 matching 7 bases. This CDR3 has 15 amino acids. The germline V gene has CDR1 SEHNR and CDR2 FQNEAQ (reference sequence). V was pared by 5 bases and J by 4 bases, with 8 bases of the junction left unmatched. The CDR3, as DNA: TGTGCCAGCAGCAAAGGACTGACAGGGAATCAGCCCCAGCATTTT. Residues: CASSKGLTGNQPQHF.